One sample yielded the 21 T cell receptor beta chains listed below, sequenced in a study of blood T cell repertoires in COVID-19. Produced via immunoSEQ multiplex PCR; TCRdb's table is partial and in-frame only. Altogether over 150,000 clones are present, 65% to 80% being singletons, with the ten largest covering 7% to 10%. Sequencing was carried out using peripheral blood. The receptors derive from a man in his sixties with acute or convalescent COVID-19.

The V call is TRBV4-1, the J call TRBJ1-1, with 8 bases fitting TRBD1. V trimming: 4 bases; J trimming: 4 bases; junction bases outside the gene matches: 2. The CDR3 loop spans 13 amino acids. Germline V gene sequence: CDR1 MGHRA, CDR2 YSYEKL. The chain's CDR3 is CASSRTGGTEAFF. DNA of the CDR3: TGCGCCAGCAGCCGAACAGGGGGCACTGAAGCTTTCTTT.

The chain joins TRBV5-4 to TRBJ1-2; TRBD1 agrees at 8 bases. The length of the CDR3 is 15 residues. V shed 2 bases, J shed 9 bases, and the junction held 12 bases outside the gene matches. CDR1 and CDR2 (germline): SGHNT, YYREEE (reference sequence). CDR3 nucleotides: TGTGCCAGCAGCTTTTCTCCAACAGGGGGAGCGAGCTACACCTTC. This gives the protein CASSFSPTGGASYTF.

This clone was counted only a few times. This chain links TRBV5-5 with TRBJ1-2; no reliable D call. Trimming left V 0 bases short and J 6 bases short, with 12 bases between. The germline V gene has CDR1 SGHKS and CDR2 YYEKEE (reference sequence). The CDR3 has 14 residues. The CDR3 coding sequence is TGTGCCAGCAGCTTGGTTGACAAGATGCATGGCTACACCTTC. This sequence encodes CASSLVDKMHGYTF. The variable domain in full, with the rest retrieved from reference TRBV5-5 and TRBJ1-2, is DAGVTQSPTHLIKTRGQQVTLRCSPISGHKSVSWYQQVLGQGPQFIFQYYEKEERGRGNFPDRFSARQFPNYSSELNVNALLLGDSALYLCASSLVDKMHGYTFGSGTRLTVV.

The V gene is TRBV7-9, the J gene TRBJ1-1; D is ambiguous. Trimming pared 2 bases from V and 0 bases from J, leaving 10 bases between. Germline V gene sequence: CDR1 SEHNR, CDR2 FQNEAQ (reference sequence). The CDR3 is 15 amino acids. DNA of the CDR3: TGTGCCAGCAGCTTAAATGTGTACATGAACACTGAAGCTTTCTTT. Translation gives CASSLNVYMNTEAFF.

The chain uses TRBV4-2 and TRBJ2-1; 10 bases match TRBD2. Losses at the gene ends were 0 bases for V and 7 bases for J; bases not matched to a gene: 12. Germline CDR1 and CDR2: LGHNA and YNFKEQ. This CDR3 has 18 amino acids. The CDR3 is CASSQEIGQSGGANEQFF. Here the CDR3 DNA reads TGTGCCAGCAGCCAAGAAATAGGGCAGAGCGGGGGGGCGAATGAGCAGTTCTTC.

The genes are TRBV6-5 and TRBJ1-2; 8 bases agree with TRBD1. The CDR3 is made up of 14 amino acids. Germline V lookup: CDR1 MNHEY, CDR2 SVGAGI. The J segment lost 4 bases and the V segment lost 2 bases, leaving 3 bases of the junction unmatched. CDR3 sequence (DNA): TGTGCCAGCAGTTACGGACAGGGTCCCTATGGCTACACCTTC. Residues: CASSYGQGPYGYTF.

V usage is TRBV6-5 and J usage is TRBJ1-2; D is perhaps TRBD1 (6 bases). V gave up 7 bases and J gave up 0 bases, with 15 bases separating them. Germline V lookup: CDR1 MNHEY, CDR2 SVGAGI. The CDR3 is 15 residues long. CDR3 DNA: TGTGCCAGCAAGGAACAGGGAATGACTAACTATGGCTACACCTTC. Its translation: CASKEQGMTNYGYTF.

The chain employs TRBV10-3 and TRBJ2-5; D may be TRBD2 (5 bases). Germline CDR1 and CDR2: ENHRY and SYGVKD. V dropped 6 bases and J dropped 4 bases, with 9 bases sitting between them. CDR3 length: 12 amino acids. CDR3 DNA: TGTGCCATCAGCGGGGTCGGAGAGACCCAGTACTTC. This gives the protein CAISGVGETQYF.

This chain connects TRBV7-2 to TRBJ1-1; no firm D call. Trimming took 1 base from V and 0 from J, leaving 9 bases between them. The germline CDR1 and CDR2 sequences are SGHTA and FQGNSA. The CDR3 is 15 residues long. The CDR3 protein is CASSLGQNMNTEAFF. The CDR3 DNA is TGTGCCAGCAGCTTAGGTCAGAACATGAACACTGAAGCTTTCTTT.

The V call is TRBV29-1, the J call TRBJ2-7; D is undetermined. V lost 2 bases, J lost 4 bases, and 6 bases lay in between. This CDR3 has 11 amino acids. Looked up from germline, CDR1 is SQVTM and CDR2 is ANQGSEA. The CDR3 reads CSVEFEYEQYF. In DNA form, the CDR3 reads TGCAGCGTTGAATTTGAGTACGAGCAGTACTTC.

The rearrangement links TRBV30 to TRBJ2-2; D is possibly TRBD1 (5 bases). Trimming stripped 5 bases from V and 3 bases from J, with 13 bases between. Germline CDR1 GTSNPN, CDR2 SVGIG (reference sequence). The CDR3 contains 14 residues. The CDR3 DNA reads TGTGCCTGGGCCGGGCAGGGCTACACCGGGGAGCTGTTTTTT. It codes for CAWAGQGYTGELFF.

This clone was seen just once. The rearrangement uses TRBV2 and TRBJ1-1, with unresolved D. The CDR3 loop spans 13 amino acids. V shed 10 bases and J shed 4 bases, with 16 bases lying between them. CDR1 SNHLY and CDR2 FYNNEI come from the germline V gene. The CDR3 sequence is CAIIPGLGTEAFF. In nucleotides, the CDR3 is TGTGCCATTATACCGGGGTTAGGCACTGAAGCTTTCTTT.

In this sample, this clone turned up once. CDR3 coding DNA: TGTGCCAGTAGTATGGGGGCGACAGGTTCTCTGGGAAACACCATATATTTT. This gives the protein CASSMGATGSLGNTIYF. J is TRBJ1-3 and V is TRBV19, with D possibly matching TRBD1 (6 bases). Deletions cut 3 bases from V and 4 bases from J, with 19 bases between. This CDR3 has 17 residues. Germline CDR1 and CDR2: LNHDA and SQIVND (reference sequence).

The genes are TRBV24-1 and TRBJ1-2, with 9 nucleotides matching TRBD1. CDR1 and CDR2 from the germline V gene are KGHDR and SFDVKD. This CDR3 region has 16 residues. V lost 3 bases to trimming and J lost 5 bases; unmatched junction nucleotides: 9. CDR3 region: CATSDAGTGRNYGYTF. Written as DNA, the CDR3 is TGTGCCACCAGTGATGCCGGGACAGGGCGCAATTATGGCTACACCTTC.

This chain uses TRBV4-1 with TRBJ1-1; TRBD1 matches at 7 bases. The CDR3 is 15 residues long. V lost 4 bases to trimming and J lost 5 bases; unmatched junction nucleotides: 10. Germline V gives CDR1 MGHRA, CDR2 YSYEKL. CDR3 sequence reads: CASSLTPDRATEAFF. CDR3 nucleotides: TGCGCCAGCAGCCTCACACCCGACAGGGCGACTGAAGCTTTCTTT.

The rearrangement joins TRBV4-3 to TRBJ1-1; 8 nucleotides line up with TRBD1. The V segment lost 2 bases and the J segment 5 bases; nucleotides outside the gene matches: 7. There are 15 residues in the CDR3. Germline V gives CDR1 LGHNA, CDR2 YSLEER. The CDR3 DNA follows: TGCGCCAGCAGCCAAACCACAGGGGGATGGACTGAAGCTTTCTTT. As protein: CASSQTTGGWTEAFF.

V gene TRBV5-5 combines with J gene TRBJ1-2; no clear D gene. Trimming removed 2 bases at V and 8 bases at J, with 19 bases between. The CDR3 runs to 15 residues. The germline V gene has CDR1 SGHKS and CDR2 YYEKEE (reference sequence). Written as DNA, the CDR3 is TGTGCCAGCAGCTTCCCTCGGGAGGGTGGTAAAGGCTACACCTTC. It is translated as CASSFPREGGKGYTF.

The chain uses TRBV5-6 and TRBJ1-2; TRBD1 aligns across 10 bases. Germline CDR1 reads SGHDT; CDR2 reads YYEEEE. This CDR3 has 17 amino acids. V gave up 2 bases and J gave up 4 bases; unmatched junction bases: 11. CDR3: CASSLSGQGVDIYGYTF. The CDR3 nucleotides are TGTGCCAGCAGCTTATCAGGACAGGGGGTTGATATCTATGGCTACACCTTC.

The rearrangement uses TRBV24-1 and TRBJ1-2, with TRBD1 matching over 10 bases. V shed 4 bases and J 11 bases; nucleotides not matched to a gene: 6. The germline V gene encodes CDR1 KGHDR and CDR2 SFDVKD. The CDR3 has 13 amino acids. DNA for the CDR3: TGTGCCACCAGTGACCCAGACAGGGGGCTATACACCTTC. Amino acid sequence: CATSDPDRGLYTF.

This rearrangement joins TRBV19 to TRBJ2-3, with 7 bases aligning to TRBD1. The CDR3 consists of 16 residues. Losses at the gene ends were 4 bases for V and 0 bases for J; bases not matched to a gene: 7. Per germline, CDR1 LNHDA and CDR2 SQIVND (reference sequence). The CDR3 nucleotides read TGTGCCAGTAGTACCACCGGGACAGTAAGCACAGATACGCAGTATTTT. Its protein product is CASSTTGTVSTDTQYF.

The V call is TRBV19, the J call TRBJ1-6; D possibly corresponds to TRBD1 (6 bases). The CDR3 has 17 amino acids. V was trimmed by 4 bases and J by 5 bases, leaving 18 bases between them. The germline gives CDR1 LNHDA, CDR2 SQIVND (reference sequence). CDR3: CASSSRQDWWNNSPLHF. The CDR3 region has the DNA TGTGCCAGTAGTAGCCGACAGGACTGGTGGAATAATTCACCCCTCCACTTT.